This TCR beta chain was recovered during a study of blood T cell repertoires in COVID-19. CDR1 and CDR2 from the germline V gene are ENHRY and SYGVKD. The CDR3 sequence is 15 residues long. V dropped 6 bases and J dropped 2; count of bases not matched to a gene: 6. TCRdb keeps only in-frame clones here, not all; method: immunoSEQ multiplex PCR. The sample yields some 490,000 clones, about nine tenths seen once. Cohorts were determined from participant-reported clinical history. Sequencing used PBMCs or T cells enriched from blood (not recorded which). This receptor was identified in a woman aged 55-70 years who had recovered from COVID-19. V gene TRBV10-3 combines with J gene TRBJ2-3; 9 bases are shared with TRBD1. CDR3 loop: CAISPRTGVTDTQYF. The CDR3 nucleotides are TGTGCCATCAGCCCCAGGACAGGGGTCACAGATACGCAGTATTTT.